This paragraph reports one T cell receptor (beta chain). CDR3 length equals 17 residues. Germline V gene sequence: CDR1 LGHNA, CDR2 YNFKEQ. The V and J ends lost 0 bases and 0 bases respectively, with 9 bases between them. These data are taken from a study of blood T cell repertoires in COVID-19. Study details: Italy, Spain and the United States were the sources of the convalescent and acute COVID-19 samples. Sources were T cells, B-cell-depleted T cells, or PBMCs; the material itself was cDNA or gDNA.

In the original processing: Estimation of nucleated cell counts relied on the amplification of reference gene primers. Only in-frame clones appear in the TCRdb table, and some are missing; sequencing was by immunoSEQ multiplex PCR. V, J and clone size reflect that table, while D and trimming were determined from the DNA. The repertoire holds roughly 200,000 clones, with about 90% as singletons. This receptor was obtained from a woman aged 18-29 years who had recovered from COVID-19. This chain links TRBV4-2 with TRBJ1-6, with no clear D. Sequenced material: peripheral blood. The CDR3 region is CASSQENSSSYNSPLHF. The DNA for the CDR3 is TGTGCCAGCAGCCAAGAAAACTCAAGCTCCTATAATTCACCCCTCCACTTT.